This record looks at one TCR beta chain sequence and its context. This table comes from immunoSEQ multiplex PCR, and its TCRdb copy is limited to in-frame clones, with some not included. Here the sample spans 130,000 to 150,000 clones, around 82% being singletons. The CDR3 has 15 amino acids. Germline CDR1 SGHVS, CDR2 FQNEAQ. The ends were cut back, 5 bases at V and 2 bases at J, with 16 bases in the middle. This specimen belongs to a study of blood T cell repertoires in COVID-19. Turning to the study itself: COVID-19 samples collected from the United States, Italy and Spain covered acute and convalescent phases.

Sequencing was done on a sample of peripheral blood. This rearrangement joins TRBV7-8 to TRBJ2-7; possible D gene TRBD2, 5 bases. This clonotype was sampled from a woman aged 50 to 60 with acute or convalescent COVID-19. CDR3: CASSREGSGTYEQYF. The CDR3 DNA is TGTGCCAGCAGCCGAGAAGGGAGCGGTACCTACGAGCAGTACTTC.